Presented here are 27 T cell receptor beta chains from one specimen sequenced in a study of blood T cell repertoires in COVID-19. Assay used: immunoSEQ multiplex PCR; TCRdb lists only in-frame clones, some missing. Among around 170,000 clones, 86% were seen once, and the ten largest hold 8% to 10%. The sample taken for sequencing was PBMCs or T cells enriched from blood (not recorded which). Receptor source: a woman aged 25 to 39 who had recovered from COVID-19.

The CDR3 nucleotides read TGTGCCAGTAGTATCAATAGGGAGGGCTACACCTTC. Translation gives CASSINREGYTF. The chain recombines TRBV19 with TRBJ1-2; D remains unclear. V dropped 3 bases and J dropped 8 bases, with 10 bases sitting between them. Germline-derived CDR1 and CDR2 are LNHDA and SQIVND (reference sequence). The CDR3 consists of 12 residues.

This chain connects TRBV19 to TRBJ1-5; D is ambiguous. Germline loops: CDR1 LNHDA, CDR2 SQIVND (reference sequence). The CDR3 sequence is 14 residues long. Trimming removed 4 bases at V and 4 bases at J, with 11 bases between. The CDR3 region has the DNA TGTGCCAGTAGTACGGGAACATCTAATCAGCCCCAGCATTTT. Protein: CASSTGTSNQPQHF.

The chain links TRBV24-1 to TRBJ2-2; TRBD1 matches at 9 bases. CDR3 size: 16 residues. Germline loops: CDR1 KGHDR, CDR2 SFDVKD. The J segment lost 7 bases and the V segment lost 2 bases, leaving 7 bases of the junction unmatched. This chain's CDR3 is CATSDSYRGRVGELFF. The DNA for the CDR3 is TGTGCCACCAGTGATTCGTACAGGGGGCGCGTCGGGGAGCTGTTTTTT.

The chain links TRBV5-1 to TRBJ1-1, with 8 bases fitting TRBD1. V lost 7 bases, J lost 4 bases, and 6 bases stayed unmatched. This CDR3 has 13 amino acids. The germline gives CDR1 SGHRS, CDR2 YFSETQ. CDR3 DNA sequence: TGCGCCAGCCGACAGGGGCTGGGCACTGAAGCTTTCTTT. It is translated as CASRQGLGTEAFF.

The genes are TRBV21-1 and TRBJ1-6; TRBD1 is taken as the D call from the table, unchecked against the DNA. TRBV21-1 is a known pseudogene. The CDR3 spans 21 residues. CDR3: CASSFHRQGFGPSSYNSPLHF. The DNA of the CDR3 is TGTGCCAGCAGCTTTCACCGACAGGGGTTCGGACCCAGCTCCTATAATTCACCCCTCCACTTT.

The rearrangement links TRBV5-1 to TRBJ2-7, with 7 bases lining up with TRBD1. The junction had 8 bases not matched to a gene; V was cut back by 3 bases and J by 5 bases. The CDR3 is made up of 14 amino acids. The germline V gene has CDR1 SGHRS and CDR2 YFSETQ. The CDR3 reads CASSSSRGRNEQYF. CDR3 coding DNA: TGCGCCAGCAGCTCCAGCAGGGGGAGAAACGAGCAGTACTTC.

The chain employs TRBV5-5 and TRBJ2-7; D call uncertain. The germline CDR1 and CDR2 sequences are SGHKS and YYEKEE (reference sequence). Trimming took 0 bases from V and 3 from J, leaving 7 bases between them. This CDR3 comprises 13 residues. The chain's CDR3 is CASSLGTNYEQYF. CDR3 nucleotide sequence: TGTGCCAGCAGCTTGGGCACAAACTACGAGCAGTACTTC.

This sequence joins TRBV23-1 and TRBJ2-2, with 9 nucleotides matching TRBD2. TRBV23-1 is identified as an open reading frame with a role that is uncertain. The V gene end was trimmed by 0 bases and the J gene end by 5 bases; junction bases not matched to a gene: 10. This CDR3 is built from 18 residues. This chain's CDR3 is CASSQSFRLAEETGELFF. DNA for the CDR3: TGCGCCAGCAGTCAATCGTTTCGACTAGCGGAAGAAACCGGGGAGCTGTTTTTT.

This clone was counted once. The V gene is TRBV28, the J gene TRBJ2-1; maybe TRBD1 (6 bases). Trimming removed 7 bases at V and 6 bases at J, with 16 bases between. The CDR3 has 14 residues. Germline V lookup: CDR1 MDHEN, CDR2 SYDVKM. The CDR3 here is CASTLITGSNEQFF. CDR3 in DNA: TGTGCCAGCACCCTAATTACAGGGAGCAATGAGCAGTTCTTC.

V is TRBV5-6 and J is TRBJ1-6; TRBD1 matches 10 bases. The V gene's germline CDR1 is SGHDT and CDR2 YYEEEE. The length of the CDR3 is 15 residues. Trimming at V came to 2 bases and at J to 9 bases, leaving 5 bases not matched to a gene. CDR3: CASSFRQGATSPLHF. CDR3 in DNA: TGTGCCAGCAGCTTTCGACAGGGGGCGACTTCACCCCTCCACTTT.

This clone appeared a single time. J is TRBJ2-7 and V is TRBV2; D possibly corresponds to TRBD1 (7 bases). The CDR3 is 15 amino acids. Trimming stripped 7 bases from V and 4 bases from J, with 20 bases between. Looked up from germline, CDR1 is SNHLY and CDR2 is FYNNEI. The CDR3 spells CASKAGGTAQYEQYF. The CDR3, as DNA: TGTGCCAGCAAAGCGGGCGGGACAGCGCAGTACGAGCAGTACTTC.

The chain couples TRBV7-2 to TRBJ2-3; 13 nucleotides align to TRBD2. The germline V gene encodes CDR1 SGHTA and CDR2 FQGNSA. This CDR3 comprises 16 residues. The junction had 6 bases not matched to a gene; V was cut back by 5 bases and J by 4 bases. CDR3 loop: CASSPRLAGGSDTQYF. In nucleotides, the CDR3 is TGTGCCAGCAGCCCACGACTAGCGGGAGGATCAGATACGCAGTATTTT.

This chain connects TRBV29-1 to TRBJ2-3, with 7 nucleotides matching TRBD2. The CDR3 length is 13 residues. CDR1 is SQVTM and CDR2 is ANQGSEA in the germline V gene. V lost 3 bases, J lost 4 bases, and 4 bases stayed unmatched. CDR3 DNA sequence: TGCAGCGTTGAGGGGGGGGTGGCAGATACGCAGTATTTT. It encodes CSVEGGVADTQYF.

The genes are TRBV4-2 and TRBJ2-3; 7 positions match TRBD2. With 0 bases clipped from V and 4 bases from J, the junction kept 7 bases outside the gene matches. Germline V gene data show CDR1 as LGHNA and CDR2 as YNFKEQ. The CDR3 spans 16 residues. CDR3 residues: CASSQESERDADTQYF. CDR3 coding DNA: TGTGCCAGCAGCCAAGAATCCGAGCGGGACGCAGATACGCAGTATTTT.

The V call is TRBV4-1, the J call TRBJ1-1, with D possibly being TRBD1 (5 bases). The ends were cut back, 3 bases at V and 0 bases at J, with 11 bases in the middle. This CDR3 has 15 residues. Germline V gene lookup returns CDR1 MGHRA and CDR2 YSYEKL. The CDR3 coding sequence is TGCGCCAGCAGCCAGATGGGGGGAATGAACACTGAAGCTTTCTTT. This sequence encodes CASSQMGGMNTEAFF.

This clone was counted only a few times. V usage is TRBV12-3 or TRBV12-4 and J usage is TRBJ2-1, with 14 bases matching TRBD2. Germline trimming cut 9 bases from V and 10 bases from J; bases unmatched to any gene: 5. The CDR3 spans 13 residues. In nucleotides, the CDR3 is TGTGCCAGTGGGACTAGCGGGAGAGGGGAGCAGTTCTTC. Its protein is CASGTSGRGEQFF.

The V call is TRBV4-1, the J call TRBJ1-1, with 8 bases matching TRBD1. The J segment lost 6 bases and the V segment lost 2 bases, leaving 20 bases of the junction unmatched. The CDR3 covers 19 residues. The germline V gene has CDR1 MGHRA and CDR2 YSYEKL. The CDR3 spells CASSQPPGANTGGEAEAFF. The DNA for the CDR3 is TGCGCCAGCAGCCAACCCCCCGGCGCGAACACAGGGGGTGAGGCTGAAGCTTTCTTT.

This clone occurred once. The chain carries TRBV19 and TRBJ2-3, with unresolved D. CDR1 is LNHDA and CDR2 is SQIVND in the germline V gene (reference sequence). The CDR3 consists of 15 residues. V was pared by 3 bases and J by 2 bases, with 12 bases between. Here the CDR3 DNA reads TGTGCCAGTAGTATCGATGAGGCCTTCACAGATACGCAGTATTTT. Translating gives CASSIDEAFTDTQYF.

The chain joins TRBV6-5 to TRBJ2-7, with a weak D call TRBD1 (6 bases). Germline V CDR1 and CDR2: MNHEY, SVGAGI. Between the trimmed V and J ends, which lost 0 bases and 2 bases, there was a span of 14 bases. This CDR3 is 16 amino acids long. The CDR3 reads CASSYSGSGVAYEQYF. CDR3 coding DNA: TGTGCCAGCAGTTACTCGGGTTCAGGGGTCGCCTACGAGCAGTACTTC.

The chain uses TRBV2 and TRBJ2-1, with 7 bases identical to TRBD1. The CDR3 contains 13 residues. The germline V gene has CDR1 SNHLY and CDR2 FYNNEI. Trimming at V came to 7 bases and at J to 4 bases, leaving 4 bases not matched to a gene. CDR3 in amino acids: CASKGDRYNEQFF. CDR3 DNA: TGTGCCAGCAAAGGGGACAGATACAATGAGCAGTTCTTC.

V and J are TRBV6-2 or TRBV6-3 and TRBJ1-5; 7 positions agree with TRBD1. CDR1 MNHEY and CDR2 SVGEGT come from the germline V gene. There are 15 residues in the CDR3. Germline trimming cut 5 bases from V and 1 base from J; bases unmatched to any gene: 5. Here the CDR3 DNA reads TGTGCCAGCAGTCACAGGGGCCCGAGCAATCAGCCCCAGCATTTT. Its protein is CASSHRGPSNQPQHF.

The chain has TRBV2 and TRBJ2-1; maybe TRBD1 (5 bases). This CDR3 contains 13 residues. Germline values: CDR1 SNHLY, CDR2 FYNNEI. The ends were cut back, 5 bases at V and 5 bases at J, with 10 bases in the middle. CDR3 region: CASSPDRDNEQFF. CDR3 DNA: TGTGCCAGCAGTCCAGACAGAGACAATGAGCAGTTCTTC.

The genes are TRBV5-1 and TRBJ1-2, with 7 bases aligning to TRBD1. CDR3 size: 13 residues. V lost 3 bases, J lost 2 bases, and 1 base stayed unmatched. CDR1 and CDR2 from the germline V gene are SGHRS and YFSETQ. CDR3 region: CASSSGGNYGYTF. The CDR3 DNA is TGCGCCAGCAGCTCAGGGGGGAACTATGGCTACACCTTC.

The chain recombines TRBV28 with TRBJ1-5; D may be TRBD1 (6 bases). CDR3 size: 14 residues. The V and J ends lost 5 bases and 6 bases respectively, with 14 bases between them. CDR1 is MDHEN, CDR2 SYDVKM, per germline. CDR3 nucleotide sequence: TGTGCCAGCAGTGCCTACAGGGCCGGTCAGCCCCAGCATTTT. Translated, it gives CASSAYRAGQPQHF.

This clone was observed a single time. The CDR3 nucleotides are TGTGCCAGCAGTATGGACGGGGGCAATCAGCCCCAGCATTTT. It yields the protein CASSMDGGNQPQHF. The chain couples TRBV6-5 to TRBJ1-5; D unresolved. Trimming left V 5 bases short and J 2 bases short, with 10 bases between. CDR3 length: 14 amino acids. Per the germline V gene, CDR1 is MNHEY and CDR2 is SVGAGI.

This chain uses TRBV4-2 with TRBJ2-5, with D perhaps matching TRBD2 (5 bases). Germline V gives CDR1 LGHNA, CDR2 YNFKEQ. The CDR3 extends over 15 amino acids. V lost 0 bases to trimming and J lost 2 bases, with 10 bases between them. The CDR3 loop is CASSQESGMQETQYF. The CDR3 region has the DNA TGTGCCAGCAGCCAAGAATCGGGAATGCAAGAGACCCAGTACTTC.

V gene TRBV30 combines with J gene TRBJ1-2; D is possibly TRBD1 (6 bases). Germline-derived CDR1 and CDR2 are GTSNPN and SVGIG (reference sequence). V shed 1 base and J shed 8 bases, with 11 bases lying between them. The CDR3 loop spans 12 amino acids. In nucleotides, the CDR3 is TGTGCCTGGAGTGAGGCAGGGGAAGGCTACACCTTC. Translation gives CAWSEAGEGYTF.